This is a list of T cell receptor beta chains from one sample in a study of T cells expressing NK-cell markers. TCRdb reanalyzed the 5' RACE reads and collapses them to one entry per CDR3 protein, without DNA. This specimen shows approximately 150,000 distinct CDR3 sequences; the ten leading clones hold around 12%. Input material: blood T cells: a sorted CD56 or NKG2C T cell subset, CD4+ or CD8+ T cells, or bulk PBMC T cells (not recorded which). Every receptor here comes from a man in his late teens or twenties in good health. Each CDR3 is given with its conserved first and last residue.

CASSDTSDSYNEQFF,TRBV5-6,TRBJ2-1
CASVVGVEYTGELFF,TRBV12-3/TRBV12-4,TRBJ2-2
CSVGLVIGELFF,TRBV29-1,TRBJ2-2
CASSSQGLAGGPFTNTQYF,TRBV11-1,TRBJ2-3
CASSLIGGGQGFDEQYF,TRBV7-2,TRBJ2-7
CASSPVRQGGYEQYF,TRBV27,TRBJ2-7
CASSQDEGQGKNEAFF,TRBV4-1,TRBJ1-1
CASSQDHGTPPNEKLFF,TRBV4-1,TRBJ1-4
CASGGLAGGETQYF,TRBV6-5,TRBJ2-5
CASKPSGLAGGIKIRYNEQFF,TRBV6-2/TRBV6-3,TRBJ2-1
CASSVLQGFSTDTQYF,TRBV9,TRBJ2-3
CATSRGDGSNQPQHF,TRBV15,TRBJ1-5